A selection of T cell receptor beta chains follows, all from one sample in a study of T cell repertoires in cytomegalovirus infection. What these receptors recognize is not known. TCRdb re-derived calls from the reads in MiXCR, one entry per CDR3 protein. Of a few hundred thousand distinct CDR3 sequences in the sample, 30% to 35% were seen once. This specimen was cultured PBMCs, taken from culture after CMV antigen stimulation. These receptors were collected from a human donor in good health (CMV status not recorded). Some clones in this sample may be carry-over from other donors' samples. CDR3s include the opening cysteine and the closing phenylalanine or tryptophan. D genes are given only for firm matches. The listing skips clone size in some rows; elsewhere it reads once, few, many or a size class.

v_gene	d_gene	j_gene	abundance	CDR3nt	CDR3aa
TRBV27	NA	TRBJ1-6	NA	TGTGCCAGCAGTTTCCTACCCGGCACCTCTCGTTCACCCCTCCACTTT	CASSFLPGTSRSPLHF
TRBV11-1	NA	TRBJ2-5	NA	TGTGCCAGCAGCTTAGCGTACTCCGGGCAGGAAGAGACCCAGTACTTC	CASSLAYSGQEETQYF
TRBV20-1	NA	TRBJ2-1	NA	TGCAGTGCTAATGTCGGGCGGTACAATGAGCAGTTCTTC	CSANVGRYNEQFF
TRBV28	NA	TRBJ1-6	few	TGTGCCAGCAGTTTCAGGGAAATTTCACCCCTCCACTTT	CASSFREISPLHF
TRBV18	TRBD1	TRBJ1-1	NA	TGTGCCAGCTCACCGGACAGGGGAGCTTTCTTT	CASSPDRGAFF
TRBV2	NA	TRBJ2-7	few	TGTGCCAGCGGACTCTTATCCTACGAGCAGTACTTC	CASGLLSYEQYF
TRBV6-5	TRBD1	TRBJ2-6	once	TGTGCCAGCAGTTACAGGGGGCCCTTGCGCCCTGGGGCCAACGTCCTGACTTTC	CASSYRGPLRPGANVLTF
TRBV7-2	NA	TRBJ1-2	many	TGTGCCAGCAGCTTAACCGATACGCCCTATGGCTACACCTTC	CASSLTDTPYGYTF
TRBV6-2/TRBV6-3	NA	TRBJ2-7	few	TGTGCCAGCAGTTACTCGGACCCTTCCTACGAGCAGTACTTC	CASSYSDPSYEQYF
TRBV4-2	TRBD2	TRBJ2-1	few	TGTGCCAGCAGCCAAGGGACTAGCGGGGCCAATGAGCAGTTCTTC	CASSQGTSGANEQFF
TRBV7-9	NA	TRBJ1-4	NA	TGTGCCAGCACCGAAAGCCGGGCCCCGGCAAATGAAAAACTGTTTTTT	CASTESRAPANEKLFF
TRBV7-2	TRBD1	TRBJ2-2	NA	TGTGCGTTGCGGGGGACAGGGGTGAACACCGGGGAGCTGTTTTTT	CALRGTGVNTGELFF
TRBV7-8	NA	TRBJ2-3	many	TGTGCCAGCAGCTTATGGACTACCCACACAGATACGCAGTATTTT	CASSLWTTHTDTQYF
TRBV19	NA	TRBJ2-3	NA	TGTGCCAGTAGTACCGCGGATACGCAGTATTTT	CASSTADTQYF
TRBV6-6	NA	TRBJ2-6	NA	TGTGCCAGCAGTCAGGGTGACGCTGGGGCCAACGTCCTGACTTTC	CASSQGDAGANVLTF